Each of the 22 T cell receptor beta chains below was sequenced from the same sample in a study of cytomegalovirus exposure and HLA in healthy donors. In the PCR, 60 Vbeta and 13 Jbeta primers were used. Sequenced by immunoSEQ multiplex PCR; TCRdb stores in-frame clones only, minus some. The sample records 100,000 to 150,000 clones, 70% to 85% being singletons. The sample was PBMCs. Receptors were obtained from a woman aged 50 to 65 in good health and CMV-seronegative.

V usage is TRBV2 and J usage is TRBJ2-5; TRBD1 aligns across 12 bases. Germline assignment: CDR1 SNHLY and CDR2 FYNNEI. J was trimmed by 5 bases and V by 6 bases; bases with no gene match: 10. The CDR3 has 16 residues. The CDR3 DNA sequence: TGTGCCAGCAGCCCCTGGGGACAGGGGGCCTTGGAGACCCAGTACTTC. Amino acids: CASSPWGQGALETQYF. Variable domain in full (rest from reference TRBV2 and TRBJ2-5): EPEVTQTPSHQVTQMGQEVILRCVPISNHLYFYWYRQILGQKVEFLVSFYNNEISEKSEIFDDQFSVERPDGSNFTLKIRSTKLEDSAMYFCASSPWGQGALETQYFGPGTRLLVL.

The chain couples TRBV27 to TRBJ1-3; 8 positions agree with TRBD1. Germline V gene sequence: CDR1 MNHEY, CDR2 SMNVEV (reference sequence). J gave up 2 bases and V 4 bases, and 4 bases lay outside the gene matches. This CDR3 comprises 15 residues. The CDR3 DNA follows: TGTGCCAGCAGTTCAACAGGGGGAACTGGAAACACCATATATTTT. Translation gives CASSSTGGTGNTIYF.

This clone was counted a few times. The chain is built from TRBV12-5 and TRBJ2-7, with D possibly matching TRBD2 (5 bases). The germline V gene has CDR1 LGHNT and CDR2 FRNRAP. The CDR3 has 13 residues. V lost 3 bases, J lost 2 bases, and 8 bases lay in between. The CDR3 region has the DNA TGTGCTAGTGGTTTAGGAGGCCCCTACGAGCAGTACTTC. Encoded protein: CASGLGGPYEQYF. The complete variable domain, with remaining parts taken from reference TRBV12-5 and TRBJ2-7, reads DARVTQTPRHKVTEMGQEVTMRCQPILGHNTVFWYRQTMMQGLELLAYFRNRAPLDDSGMPKDRFSAEMPDATLATLKIQPSEPRDSAVYFCASGLGGPYEQYFGPGTRLTVT.

This chain uses TRBV19 with TRBJ2-7; a possible D gene is TRBD1 (5 bases). Trimming left V 6 bases short and J 1 base short, with 7 bases between. This CDR3 has 12 amino acids. The germline CDR1 and CDR2 sequences are LNHDA and SQIVND (reference sequence). Here the CDR3 reads CASSDSSYEQYF. In DNA, the CDR3 is TGTGCCAGTAGCGACAGTTCCTACGAGCAGTACTTC.

Here the CDR3 DNA reads TGTGCCAGCAGCTCTAGACTAGCGAACAATGAGCAGTTCTTC. It codes for CASSSRLANNEQFF. J is TRBJ2-1 and V is TRBV6-1; 8 nucleotides match TRBD2. The CDR3 covers 14 residues. Trimming cost V 6 bases and J 5 bases; bases outside gene matches: 6. The germline V gene encodes CDR1 MNHNS and CDR2 SASEGT.

This chain links TRBV7-9 with TRBJ2-1, with TRBD2 identical over 7 bases. The CDR3 consists of 13 residues. CDR1 and CDR2 from the germline V gene are SEHNR and FQNEAQ (reference sequence). With 5 bases clipped from V and 9 bases from J, the junction kept 7 bases outside the gene matches. The CDR3 bases are TGTGCCAGCAGCGCGGGAGAAGATAGTGAGCAGTTCTTC. Translation: CASSAGEDSEQFF. The complete variable domain, with remaining parts taken from reference TRBV7-9 and TRBJ2-1, reads DTGVSQNPRHKITKRGQNVTFRCDPISEHNRLYWYRQTLGQGPEFLTYFQNEAQLEKSRLLSDRFSAERPKGSFSTLEIQRTEQGDSAMYLCASSAGEDSEQFFGPGTRLTVL.

Regarding this clone: Other DNA sequences within the sample encode an identical CDR3. This chain connects TRBV11-2 to TRBJ2-2, with 7 bases that match TRBD1. In germline, CDR1 is SGHAT, CDR2 FQNNGV. Trimming at V came to 1 base and at J to 5 bases, leaving 1 base not matched to a gene. The CDR3 extends over 14 amino acids. CDR3 protein: CASSLVRGTGELFF. DNA for the CDR3: TGTGCCAGCAGCTTAGTCAGGGGGACCGGGGAGCTGTTTTTT.

The rearrangement uses TRBV7-2 and TRBJ1-5; 7 nucleotides line up with TRBD1. This CDR3 contains 18 residues. The V gene's germline CDR1 is SGHTA and CDR2 FQGNSA. The trim removed 5 bases at V and 1 base at J, leaving 14 bases unmatched. CDR3 DNA sequence: TGTGCCAGCAGCGGTAGACAGGGAGGCGCGGGAAGCAATCAGCCCCAGCATTTT. As protein: CASSGRQGGAGSNQPQHF.

This clone was observed a few times. This chain connects TRBV28 to TRBJ2-7; 8 nucleotides agree with TRBD1. V lost 5 bases and J lost 3; bases outside the gene matches: 6. CDR3 size: 14 residues. Germline lookup yields CDR1 MDHEN and CDR2 SYDVKM. The CDR3 is CASSVTGGSYEQYF. In nucleotides, the CDR3 is TGTGCCAGCAGTGTTACAGGGGGGAGCTACGAGCAGTACTTC.

V usage is TRBV19 and J usage is TRBJ2-5; TRBD1 matches at 8 bases. Germline CDR1 and CDR2: LNHDA and SQIVND (reference sequence). This CDR3 region has 13 residues. V gave up 6 bases and J gave up 5 bases; unmatched junction bases: 5. The CDR3 spells CASSETGVETQYF. CDR3 coding DNA: TGTGCCAGTAGCGAGACAGGGGTGGAGACCCAGTACTTC.

J is TRBJ2-1 and V is TRBV30, with 8 bases lining up with TRBD1. There are 14 residues in the CDR3. Trimming removed 4 bases from V and 3 bases from J; junction bases left unmatched: 5. CDR1 and CDR2 (germline): GTSNPN, SVGIG (reference sequence). CDR3 protein: CAWIGTGDYNEQFF. The CDR3 nucleotides read TGTGCCTGGATAGGGACAGGAGACTACAATGAGCAGTTCTTC.

J is TRBJ2-5 and V is TRBV30; weak D call: TRBD1 (6 bases). V was shortened by 4 bases and J by 2 bases, with 17 bases between the two germline ends. This CDR3 is built from 15 residues. Germline V gene data show CDR1 as GTSNPN and CDR2 as SVGIG (reference sequence). CDR3 amino acids: CAWIREGGGQETQYF. The CDR3 DNA is TGTGCCTGGATCAGAGAAGGGGGTGGGCAAGAGACCCAGTACTTC.

This clone was counted only a few times. V gene TRBV9 combines with J gene TRBJ1-6; unclear D gene. The CDR3 runs to 15 residues. V lost 4 bases and J lost 6, with 14 bases in between. Germline loops: CDR1 SGDLS, CDR2 YYNGEE. CDR3 nucleotide sequence: TGTGCCAGCAGCCCGGGTAGCCAGATTAATTCACCCCTCCACTTT. Protein: CASSPGSQINSPLHF.

The chain uses TRBV11-2 and TRBJ2-7, with 15 positions matching TRBD2. The CDR3 contains 14 residues. The germline gives CDR1 SGHAT, CDR2 FQNNGV. After removal of 5 bases from V and 6 bases from J, the junction contained 2 bases not matched to a gene. The DNA of the CDR3 is TGTGCCAGCAGCACGGGACTAGCGGGAGGCGAGCAGTACTTC. It encodes CASSTGLAGGEQYF.

This clone has only one observation. A read error may account for a junction end that differs from germline. The chain joins TRBV6-1 to TRBJ2-7, with TRBD2 identical over 9 bases. Germline assignment: CDR1 MNHNS and CDR2 SASEGT. The CDR3 covers 15 residues. Here the CDR3 reads CASREAGGNQGEQYF. In nucleotides, the CDR3 is TGTGCCAGCAGGGAAGCGGGAGGCAACCAGGGCGAGCAGTACTTC.

The CDR3 loop reads CASSPLLAGVTDTQYF. The DNA of the CDR3 is TGTGCCAGCAGTCCATTACTAGCGGGAGTTACAGATACGCAGTATTTT. The gene calls are TRBV28 and TRBJ2-3; 11 bases are a match to TRBD2. J was trimmed by 3 bases and V by 5 bases; bases with no gene match: 7. Germline-derived CDR1 and CDR2 are MDHEN and SYDVKM. There are 16 residues in the CDR3.

This clone was recorded a few times. The chain uses TRBV6-6 and TRBJ1-1, with 8 bases lining up with TRBD1. The V gene end was trimmed by 5 bases and the J gene end by 8 bases; junction bases not matched to a gene: 7. This CDR3 spans 13 amino acids. The germline CDR1 and CDR2 sequences are MNHNY and SVGAGI (reference sequence). The CDR3 loop is CASSPGQAPEAFF. The DNA of the CDR3 is TGTGCCAGCAGTCCGGGACAGGCTCCAGAAGCTTTCTTT.

The rearrangement joins TRBV2 to TRBJ2-6, with 9 bases lining up with TRBD1. Trimming cost V 3 bases and J 2 bases; bases outside gene matches: 5. Germline assignment: CDR1 SNHLY and CDR2 FYNNEI. This CDR3 is built from 17 residues. The CDR3 sequence: CASSEGTGFPGANVLTF. The CDR3 nucleotides read TGTGCCAGCAGTGAGGGGACAGGGTTTCCTGGGGCCAACGTCCTGACTTTC.

The chain carries TRBV6-5 and TRBJ2-5; TRBD2 aligns across 7 bases. The DNA end is more similar to TRBJ2-7, so the J call may be wrong. CDR3 length equals 14 residues. Germline lookup yields CDR1 MNHEY and CDR2 SVGAGI. The CDR3: CATTKGGSGYEQYF. As DNA, the CDR3 is TGTGCCACCACCAAAGGCGGGAGTGGATACGAGCAGTACTTC.

This clone was picked up a small number of times. The chain couples TRBV7-8 to TRBJ1-1; D is perhaps TRBD1 (5 bases). Germline CDR1 SGHVS, CDR2 FQNEAQ. CDR3 length: 16 residues. The germline V and J ends were trimmed by 4 bases and 3 bases, with 18 bases remaining between them. The CDR3: CASSSFNRNSDTEAFF. CDR3 bases: TGTGCCAGCAGCTCTTTCAACAGGAACTCTGACACTGAAGCTTTCTTT.

This chain connects TRBV9 to TRBJ1-3, with D tentatively TRBD1 (5 bases). The CDR3 is made up of 14 amino acids. Trimming took off 3 bases at V and 4 bases at J, with 11 bases between the two ends. From germline, CDR1 is SGDLS and CDR2 YYNGEE. CDR3 residues: CASSAAGGGNTIYF. Written as DNA, the CDR3 is TGTGCCAGCAGCGCAGCCGGGGGGGGAAACACCATATATTTT.

CDR3 residues: CASSENLGEAGNTIYF. CDR3 nucleotides: TGTGCCAGCAGTGAGAACCTAGGGGAGGCAGGAAACACCATATATTTT. The chain employs TRBV6-4 and TRBJ1-3; D might be TRBD1 (5 bases). The V gene lost 3 bases and the J gene lost 4 bases, with 16 bases spanning the gap. The CDR3 has 16 residues. Germline values: CDR1 MRHNA, CDR2 SNTAGT.